This T cell receptor (beta chain) came from a study of response to subunit inactivated influenza vaccine (dated by TCRdb to the late 2010s). Looking at the study overall: To follow how T cells responded to a trivalent subunit inactivated influenza vaccine, the researchers relied on deep quantitative profiling of the T cell receptor repertoire. Paper-wide results and their limitations: The authors suggested that each seasonal influenza vaccination may recruit only a limited number of new T cells.

As to this clonotype: Its recognized antigen is unknown. Base qualities were left out, and no much larger clone turns up one base away.

Libraries were made using RT-PCR. Reads for this sample came from an Illumina HiSeq 2500. Through fastp at Q25 and MiXCR, TCRdb rebuilt clones from the public reads, retaining in-frame beta chains. Merged by CDR3 protein, the rows form single entries marked with the most common genes and DNA. Within this sample are 700,000 to 800,000 distinct CDR3 sequences, with around 18% of them counted one time only. Clones ranked in the top ten supply 11% of the sample. The germline V gene provides CDR1 SGHTA and CDR2 FQGNSA. V drops 0 bases and J drops 8 bases, leaving 20 bases in between. The CDR3 runs 17 amino acids, cysteine and phenylalanine included. Left in the record is the CDR3 DNA by itself, 51 bases read in frame from the first base.

Sequenced material: PBMCs from blood, taken roughly 5 days after vaccination. This sequence uses TRBV7-2 and TRBJ2-1, with the D gene not clear enough to name. This receptor was identified in a middle-aged man who received an inactivated influenza vaccine. Donor details come from another sample of the same person, matched by shared clones. The sequence in DNA is TGTGCCAGCAGCTTAGCGCCAGGAATGCGGTCTATGGATGAGCAGTTCTTC. The encoded protein is CASSLAPGMRSMDEQFF.